This T cell receptor (beta chain) is drawn from a study of cytomegalovirus exposure and HLA in healthy donors. PCR was performed using 60 Vbeta and 13 Jbeta primers. Profiled with immunoSEQ multiplex PCR; TCRdb holds only in-frame clones, not every one. This table holds 150,000 to 200,000 clones, about 80% found once. The CDR3 consists of 14 residues. From germline, CDR1 is SGHTA and CDR2 FQGTGA. V lost 5 bases to trimming and J lost 3 bases; unmatched junction nucleotides: 2. The count of this clone is one. Other DNA sequences in this sample translate to the same CDR3. Material: PBMCs. The chain carries TRBV7-3 and TRBJ2-3, with TRBD2 matching 10 bases. The TCR originated in a man aged 25-40 years in good health and CMV-seronegative. DNA of the CDR3: TGTGCCAGCAGCCGGACTAGCGGAACAGATACGCAGTATTTT. Translating it yields CASSRTSGTDTQYF.